The 26 T cell receptor beta chains given below trace back to one sample, sequenced in a study of CD8 T cells in Susac syndrome. An input of about 0.45 to 1 ug of RNA was subjected to reverse transcription using random hexamers. TCRdb recomputed calls from the immunoSEQ multiplex PCR reads with MiXCR, one row per CDR3 protein. The data contain over 150,000 distinct CDR3 sequences, over 90% of them seen just once; the ten biggest clones take up approximately 0.099%. The sample consisted of CD4+ T cells from PBMCs. These receptor sequences come from a human donor with Susac syndrome.

This clonotype was seen only once. The rearrangement uses TRBV25-1 and TRBJ2-7, with TRBD1 as a possible D gene (5 bases). Germline loops: CDR1 MGHDK, CDR2 SYGVNS. Trimming removed 2 bases from V and 4 bases from J, with 9 bases in between. This CDR3 has 13 residues. CDR3 bases: TGTGCCAGCAGTGAAGCAGGGCCATACGAGCAGTACTTC. Protein sequence: CASSEAGPYEQYF.

The gene calls are TRBV29-1 and TRBJ1-2; D is uncertain. The CDR3 sequence is 13 residues long. Trimming removed 6 bases at V and 8 bases at J, with 19 bases between. Germline V gives CDR1 SQVTM, CDR2 ANQGSEA. The chain's CDR3 is CSVTRNPGLGYTF. The CDR3 DNA is TGCAGCGTGACGAGAAATCCTGGCCTGGGCTACACCTTC.

The chain combines TRBV28 with TRBJ2-1; 9 nucleotides align to TRBD2. The CDR3 covers 14 residues. Germline CDR1 MDHEN, CDR2 SYDVKM. J gave up 7 bases and V 5 bases, and 6 bases lay outside the gene matches. CDR3: CASSLAGGPNEQFF. As DNA, the CDR3 is TGTGCCAGCAGTCTGGCGGGAGGGCCGAATGAGCAGTTCTTC.

This rearrangement joins TRBV2 to TRBJ2-2; tentative D call: TRBD2 (6 bases). Germline CDR1 SNHLY, CDR2 FYNNEI. The CDR3 totals 16 residues. Trimming stripped 6 bases from V and 1 base from J, with 15 bases between. The CDR3, as DNA: TGTGCCAGCAGATTCGGGACTTTTGAGAACACCGGGGAGCTGTTTTTT. This codes for CASRFGTFENTGELFF.

V and J are TRBV12-5 and TRBJ2-5, with 9 bases that match TRBD2. The germline CDR1 and CDR2 sequences are LGHNT and FRNRAP. The CDR3 has 17 residues. The V and J ends lost 3 bases and 4 bases, in that order; junction bases with no gene match: 12. Written as DNA, the CDR3 is TGTGCTAGTGGTTTAGACTATAGCGGGAGTAGGGTAGAGACCCAGTACTTC. Translated: CASGLDYSGSRVETQYF.

Written as DNA, the CDR3 is TGCAGTCACGCAGAAGGGGTAGGGGGCACAGATACGCAGTATTTT. Amino acids: CSHAEGVGGTDTQYF. This chain links TRBV29-1 with TRBJ2-3; perhaps TRBD1 as D (5 bases). The germline V gene has CDR1 SQVTM and CDR2 ANQGSEA. The CDR3 consists of 15 residues.

The gene calls are TRBV30 and TRBJ1-6; D gene unclear. This CDR3 comprises 13 residues. V dropped 4 bases and J dropped 1 base, with 5 bases sitting between them. Germline CDR1 reads GTSNPN; CDR2 reads SVGIG (reference sequence). CDR3 sequence reads: CAWTGSYNSPLHF. The CDR3 DNA reads TGTGCCTGGACCGGTTCCTATAATTCACCCCTCCACTTT. Filled out from reference TRBV30 and TRBJ1-6, the complete variable domain reads SQTIHQWPATLVQPVGSPLSLECTVEGTSNPNLYWYRQAAGRGLQLLFYSVGIGQISSEVPQNLSASRPQDRQFILSSKKLLLSDSGFYLCAWTGSYNSPLHFGNGTRLTVT.

This sequence joins TRBV9 and TRBJ2-7, with a tentative D call TRBD2 (5 bases). The V and J ends lost 0 bases and 7 bases respectively, with 17 bases between them. CDR1 and CDR2 from the germline V gene are SGDLS and YYNGEE. The CDR3 spans 15 residues. The DNA of the CDR3 is TGTGCCAGCAGCGTAGGGCCTAGCCCCTCGGAGGAGCAGTACTTC. It codes for CASSVGPSPSEEQYF.

The genes are TRBV7-9 and TRBJ1-6; 9 positions agree with TRBD1. The CDR3 length is 15 residues. CDR1 and CDR2 (germline): SEHNR, FQNEAQ (reference sequence). V gave up 5 bases and J gave up 7 bases; unmatched junction bases: 6. CDR3 in amino acids: CASSPPTGGNSPLHF. CDR3 bases: TGTGCCAGCAGCCCACCGACAGGGGGAAATTCACCCCTCCACTTT.

V and J are TRBV28 and TRBJ2-7; D remains unclear. Germline V gene data show CDR1 as MDHEN and CDR2 as SYDVKM. The CDR3 is 14 residues long. V shed 2 bases and J shed 2 bases, with 10 bases lying between them. The CDR3 sequence is CASSLHRPTYEQYF. CDR3 nucleotides: TGTGCCAGCAGTTTACACCGGCCCACCTACGAGCAGTACTTC.

The rearrangement links TRBV7-9 to TRBJ2-4; 9 bases are shared with TRBD1. CDR1 is SEHNR and CDR2 is FQNEAQ in the germline V gene (reference sequence). CDR3 length: 18 residues. Trimming at V came to 0 bases and at J to 6 bases, leaving 12 bases not matched to a gene. This chain's CDR3 is CASSLARVGQGLSNIQYF. The DNA for the CDR3 is TGTGCCAGCAGCTTAGCGCGAGTGGGACAGGGTTTGTCAAACATTCAGTACTTC.

The gene calls are TRBV6-6 and TRBJ1-3; TRBD1 agrees at 8 bases. The V and J ends lost 6 bases and 0 bases, in that order; junction bases with no gene match: 7. The CDR3 length is 16 residues. Germline V gene lookup returns CDR1 MNHNY and CDR2 SVGAGI (reference sequence). The CDR3 DNA reads as TGTGCCAGCAGCCCCCAGGACAGGGACTCTGGAAACACCATATATTTT. Its translation is CASSPQDRDSGNTIYF.

J is TRBJ2-2 and V is TRBV9; the D is unclear. Germline lookup yields CDR1 SGDLS and CDR2 YYNGEE. Deletions cut 6 bases from V and 4 bases from J, with 13 bases between. The CDR3 spans 14 residues. CDR3 DNA: TGTGCCAGCACCTTAGGGCTGGGCACCGGGGAGCTGTTTTTT. Its translation is CASTLGLGTGELFF.

The V gene is TRBV27, the J gene TRBJ1-2, with D perhaps matching TRBD1 (5 bases). The V end lost 1 base, the J end lost 6 bases, and 9 bases lay between the germline ends. Germline values: CDR1 MNHEY, CDR2 SMNVEV (reference sequence). CDR3 length: 13 residues. The CDR3 loop is CASSLWQGDGYTF. CDR3 sequence (DNA): TGTGCCAGCAGTTTATGGCAGGGTGATGGCTACACCTTC.

V and J are TRBV2 and TRBJ2-7, with 8 bases lining up with TRBD1. This CDR3 spans 15 amino acids. The V gene's germline CDR1 is SNHLY and CDR2 FYNNEI. V was pared by 6 bases and J by 0 bases, with 7 bases of the junction left unmatched. CDR3: CASRRTGRSSYEQYF. As DNA, the CDR3 is TGTGCCAGCAGACGGACAGGGAGGAGCTCCTACGAGCAGTACTTC.

The chain links TRBV12-3 or TRBV12-4 to TRBJ1-5; TRBD1 is a possible D gene (5 bases). The germline V and J ends were trimmed by 7 bases and 1 base, with 14 bases remaining between them. The CDR3 has 15 amino acids. The CDR3 DNA reads as TGTGCCAGCAAAAAGACGCAGGGCAGCAATCAGCCCCAGCATTTT. Its protein is CASKKTQGSNQPQHF.

The chain is built from TRBV20-1 and TRBJ2-3; no firm D call. Germline assignment: CDR1 DFQATT and CDR2 SNEGSKA (reference sequence). With 5 bases removed from V and 9 bases from J, the gap between germline ends came to 12 bases. The CDR3 loop spans 11 amino acids. In DNA, the CDR3 is TGCAGTGCTCCCGGCAGTCGGACGCAGTATTTT. It encodes CSAPGSRTQYF.

The sample holds a few counts of this clonotype. CDR3 region: CASSQDGSGDNEQFF. CDR3 nucleotides: TGTGCCAGCAGCCAAGACGGGAGCGGGGACAATGAGCAGTTCTTC. The chain is built from TRBV4-2 and TRBJ2-1, with 7 bases that match TRBD2. This CDR3 has 15 residues. The germline V gene encodes CDR1 LGHNA and CDR2 YNFKEQ. V lost 0 bases to trimming and J lost 5 bases; unmatched junction nucleotides: 4.

This chain joins TRBV3-1 and TRBJ1-1; 7 nucleotides agree with TRBD1. Trimming removed 1 base from V and 8 bases from J; junction bases left unmatched: 10. The CDR3 has 15 amino acids. Germline lookup yields CDR1 LGHDT and CDR2 YNNKEL (reference sequence). The chain's CDR3 is CASSQVPRGSGEAFF. CDR3 bases: TGTGCCAGCAGCCAAGTCCCCAGGGGGTCGGGAGAAGCTTTCTTT.

This sequence joins TRBV7-2 and TRBJ2-7, with 13 positions matching TRBD2. CDR3 length: 18 amino acids. J lost 2 bases, V lost 4 bases, and 11 bases had no gene match. Germline CDR1 reads SGHTA; CDR2 reads FQGNSA. The CDR3 region is CASSWTSGSSGGTYEQYF. DNA for the CDR3: TGTGCCAGCAGCTGGACTAGCGGGAGTTCAGGTGGGACCTACGAGCAGTACTTC.

V gene TRBV12-3 or TRBV12-4 combines with J gene TRBJ2-5, with 12 bases lining up with TRBD2. Unmatched junction bases numbered 8, after V lost 5 bases and J lost 4 bases. This CDR3 is built from 16 residues. In DNA form, the CDR3 reads TGTGCCAGCAGTCACCGGAGGACTAGCGGGGTAGAGACCCAGTACTTC. It specifies CASSHRRTSGVETQYF.

The rearrangement uses TRBV4-3 and TRBJ1-5, with TRBD1 as a possible D gene (5 bases). Germline CDR1 is LGHNA and CDR2 is YSLEER. V gave up 0 bases and J gave up 4 bases, with 10 bases separating them. The CDR3 consists of 15 residues. As DNA, the CDR3 is TGCGCCAGCAGCCAAGATAGGACAATTAATCAGCCCCAGCATTTT. Amino acids: CASSQDRTINQPQHF.

The chain joins TRBV6-5 to TRBJ1-1; D is undetermined. CDR1 is MNHEY and CDR2 is SVGAGI in the germline V gene. Trimming removed 6 bases at V and 1 base at J, with 9 bases between. The CDR3 consists of 13 residues. The CDR3 spells CASSLAPNTEAFF. CDR3 DNA sequence: TGTGCCAGCAGCCTGGCCCCGAACACTGAAGCTTTCTTT.

V usage is TRBV7-2 and J usage is TRBJ1-1; D gene ambiguous. Germline loops: CDR1 SGHTA, CDR2 FQGNSA. The CDR3 sequence is 14 residues long. The V gene lost 4 bases and the J gene lost 5 bases, with 14 bases spanning the gap. The CDR3 protein is CASSWSRQGTEAFF. The DNA of the CDR3 is TGTGCCAGCAGCTGGAGCCGGCAAGGGACTGAAGCTTTCTTT. Combining the CDR3 with reference TRBV7-2 and TRBJ1-1 gives the whole variable domain GAGVSQSPSNKVTEKGKDVELRCDPISGHTALYWYRQSLGQGLEFLIYFQGNSAPDKSGLPSDRFSAERTGGSVSTLTIQRTQQEDSAVYLCASSWSRQGTEAFFGQGTRLTVV.

The rearrangement links TRBV12-3 or TRBV12-4 to TRBJ2-5, with D hard to call. Deletions cut 2 bases from V and 5 bases from J, with 12 bases between. The CDR3 has 14 amino acids. The chain's CDR3 is CASSLQRSYETQYF. CDR3 sequence (DNA): TGTGCCAGCAGTTTACAGAGGTCCTACGAGACCCAGTACTTC.

The V gene is TRBV29-1, the J gene TRBJ2-3, with D hard to call. Looked up from germline, CDR1 is SQVTM and CDR2 is ANQGSEA. The CDR3 is 13 residues long. V gave up 6 bases and J gave up 3 bases, with 13 bases separating them. CDR3 loop: CSVARPLTDTQYF. The CDR3 DNA follows: TGCAGCGTCGCTCGCCCCCTTACAGATACGCAGTATTTT.